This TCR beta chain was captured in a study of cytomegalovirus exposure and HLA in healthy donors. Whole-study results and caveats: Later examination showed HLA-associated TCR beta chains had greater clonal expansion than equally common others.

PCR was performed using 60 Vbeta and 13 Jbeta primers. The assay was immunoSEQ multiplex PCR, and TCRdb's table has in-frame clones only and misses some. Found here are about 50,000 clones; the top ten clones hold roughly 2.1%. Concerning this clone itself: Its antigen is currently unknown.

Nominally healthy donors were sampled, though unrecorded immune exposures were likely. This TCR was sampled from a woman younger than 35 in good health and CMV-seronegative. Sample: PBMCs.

CDR3 sequence (DNA): TGCGCCAGCAGCTTGGTCTCATCAGCGGGAGGAACCGGGGAGCTGTTTTTT. Translation: CASSLVSSAGGTGELFF. The chain carries TRBV5-1 and TRBJ2-2, with TRBD2 matching over 9 bases. V lost 0 bases to trimming and J lost 5 bases; unmatched junction nucleotides: 8. Germline loops: CDR1 SGHRS, CDR2 YFSETQ. This CDR3 is 17 amino acids long.